One T cell receptor beta chain is described in this entry. The clone's antigen remains unknown. It has no much larger one-base neighbor in the sample; base qualities were not kept. CDR1 SQVTM and CDR2 ANQGSEA were looked up in the germline V gene. The CDR3 has 14 amino acids, counting the end cysteine and phenylalanine. The CDR3 DNA has 42 bases and is translated from base 1. After removal of 7 bases from V and 2 bases from J, the junction retains 5 bases not matched to a gene. Hyperthyroidism patients were newly diagnosed, with disease duration under 2 months, and aged 18 to 65 years. Patients with other autoimmune diseases, uncontrolled infections, pregnancy or lactation were excluded. Clinical symptoms, serum thyroxine, TRAb, thyroid ultrasound and orbital computed tomography formed the basis of the diagnosis. Trizol reagent was used to extract the total RNA, and its quality was then checked on an Agilent 2100 Bioanalyzer.

The source of the sample is a study of Graves' ophthalmopathy and Graves' hyperthyroidism (dated by TCRdb to the late 2010s). About the full investigation: Hyperthyroidism was defined as stable when no progression to ophthalmopathy occurred within 18 months of follow-up. In more than five hyperthyroidism patients, T-cell repertoires of thyroid tissue and blood were compared. In total, 135 blood samples were TCR-sequenced: approximately 42 ophthalmopathy, some 75 hyperthyroidism and some 17 hyperthyroidism-to-ophthalmopathy patients. An independent validation cohort was composed of around 19 hyperthyroidism patients and around 16 patients who later progressed from hyperthyroidism to ophthalmopathy. Following sampling, methimazole starting at 30 mg daily was administered to hyperthyroidism patients, and high-dose intravenous methylprednisolone was administered to ophthalmopathy patients. To explore V-J signatures that distinguish ophthalmopathy from hyperthyroidism, a discovery set of 90 to 100 patients was enrolled, made up of around 40 with ophthalmopathy and fewer than 60 with stable hyperthyroidism. TCR beta repertoire signatures were used to distinguish Graves' ophthalmopathy from Graves' hyperthyroidism and to predict progression to ophthalmopathy.

Beyond this particular receptor, the publication reports: In validation, the model predicted ophthalmopathy progression with 55% to 71% sensitivity and roughly 78% specificity; some 13 predicted patients were CT-confirmed with GO in a median of roughly 6.8 months. Most expanded thyroid clonotypes with a frequency above 0.001 also appeared in blood, which suggests that blood repertoires may reflect the immune response in the thyroid. Sample size was not statistically predetermined, and group allocation was not concealed from the investigators. The 13-signature model separated ophthalmopathy from stable hyperthyroidism with roughly 89% sensitivity and around 81% specificity in cross-validation, and 80%/75% in the test set.

For repertoire sequencing, the TCR beta CDR3 regions were amplified from RNA transcripts. HTBI primers and the Qiagen OneStep RT-PCR kit were used in a first-round RT-PCR, which was followed by a second-round multiplex PCR, size selection and purification. Sequencing of the libraries was carried out on an Illumina HiSeq2000 in paired-end mode with 100 bp reads. The source study handled its data this way. Reads were processed with SOAPnuke, discarding reads with adapters, uncalled bases, mean Phred below 15, or no exact constant-primer or identifier match. COPE v1.2.5 was used to merge high-quality paired reads. Each unique nucleotide sequence was treated as a clonotype, and MiTCR v1.1 was used to align the clonotypes to the IMGT TRB V, D and J references. The analysis was limited to V-J combinations with a frequency above 0.0001, which together covered more than 99% of repertoires. A TCR clonal expansion and chaos score per V-J combination was defined as the ratio of F50 clonal expansion to chaos observed in the TCRdist matrix. Welch's t-statistics and random forest were used to reduce the features to about a dozen V-J combinations, which were then used as input to a naive Bayes classifier. The Morisita-Horn index was used to measure how similar the thyroid and blood repertoires were. Through fastp at Q25 and MiXCR, TCRdb rebuilt clones from the public reads, retaining in-frame beta chains. Merged by CDR3 protein, the rows form single entries marked with the most common genes and DNA. The V and J calls shown here were made by TCRdb, not taken from the authors' results. This sample gives about 1.2 million distinct CDR3 sequences in total; about two fifths of them show up just once. More than 9.5% of the sample is taken by the ten largest.

This TCR derives from an adult man with Graves' hyperthyroidism. Source material: peripheral blood or thyroid tissue (not recorded which). The V and J genes are TRBV29-1 and TRBJ1-4; 9 of the junction bases match TRBD1. The bases read TGCAGCGGCCTGGACAGGGGTACTAATGAAAAACTGTTTTTT. Translation gives CSGLDRGTNEKLFF.